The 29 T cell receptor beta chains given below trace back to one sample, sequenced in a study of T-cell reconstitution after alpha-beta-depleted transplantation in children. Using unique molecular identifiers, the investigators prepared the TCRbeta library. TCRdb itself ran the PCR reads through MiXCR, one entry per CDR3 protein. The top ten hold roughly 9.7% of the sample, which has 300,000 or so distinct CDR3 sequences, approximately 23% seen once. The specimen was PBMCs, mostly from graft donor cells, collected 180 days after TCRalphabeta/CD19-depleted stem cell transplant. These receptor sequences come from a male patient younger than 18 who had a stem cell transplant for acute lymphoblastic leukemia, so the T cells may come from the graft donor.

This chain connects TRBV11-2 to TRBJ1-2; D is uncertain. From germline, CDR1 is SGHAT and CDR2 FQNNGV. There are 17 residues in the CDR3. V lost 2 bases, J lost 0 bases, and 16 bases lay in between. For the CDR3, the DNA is TGTGCCAGCAGCTTATATCGTCCCGTGAGAGCTAACTATGGCTACACCTTC. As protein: CASSLYRPVRANYGYTF.

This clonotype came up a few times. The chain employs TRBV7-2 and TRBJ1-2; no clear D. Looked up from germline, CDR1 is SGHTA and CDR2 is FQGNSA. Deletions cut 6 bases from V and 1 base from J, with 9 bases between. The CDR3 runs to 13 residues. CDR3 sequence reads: CASRPAVNYGYTF. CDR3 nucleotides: TGTGCCAGCAGACCAGCGGTTAACTATGGCTACACCTTC.

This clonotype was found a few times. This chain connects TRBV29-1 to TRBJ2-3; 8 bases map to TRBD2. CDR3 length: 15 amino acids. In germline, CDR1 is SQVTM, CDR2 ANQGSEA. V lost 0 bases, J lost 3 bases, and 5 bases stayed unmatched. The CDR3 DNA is TGCAGCGTTGAAGATAGTGCGGGAGGTACAGATACGCAGTATTTT. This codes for CSVEDSAGGTDTQYF.

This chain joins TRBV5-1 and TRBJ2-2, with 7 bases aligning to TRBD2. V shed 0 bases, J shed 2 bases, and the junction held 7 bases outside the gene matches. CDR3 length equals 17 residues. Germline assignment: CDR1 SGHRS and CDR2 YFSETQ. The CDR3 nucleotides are TGCGCCAGCAGCTTGGCCTGGGGACTATTAAACACCGGGGAGCTGTTTTTT. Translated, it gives CASSLAWGLLNTGELFF.

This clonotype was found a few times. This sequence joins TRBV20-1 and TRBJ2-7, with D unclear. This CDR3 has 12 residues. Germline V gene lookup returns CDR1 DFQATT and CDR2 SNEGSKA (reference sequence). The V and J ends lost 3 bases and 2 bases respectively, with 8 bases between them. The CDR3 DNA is TGCAGTGCTAGGGTTCGACCCTACGAGCAGTACTTC. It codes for CSARVRPYEQYF.

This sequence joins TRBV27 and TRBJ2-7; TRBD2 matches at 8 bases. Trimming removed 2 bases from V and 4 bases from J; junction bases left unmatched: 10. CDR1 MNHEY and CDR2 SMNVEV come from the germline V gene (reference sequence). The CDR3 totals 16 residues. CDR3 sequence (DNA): TGTGCCAGCAGTTTACGGGATAGCGGGGCTTCATACGAGCAGTACTTC. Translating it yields CASSLRDSGASYEQYF.

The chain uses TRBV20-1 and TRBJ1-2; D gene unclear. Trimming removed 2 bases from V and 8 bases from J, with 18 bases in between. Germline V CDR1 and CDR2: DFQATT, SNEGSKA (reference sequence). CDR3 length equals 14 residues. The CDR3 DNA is TGCAGTGCTAGATGGGGAGTAACCGGAATCGGCTACACCTTC. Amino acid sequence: CSARWGVTGIGYTF.

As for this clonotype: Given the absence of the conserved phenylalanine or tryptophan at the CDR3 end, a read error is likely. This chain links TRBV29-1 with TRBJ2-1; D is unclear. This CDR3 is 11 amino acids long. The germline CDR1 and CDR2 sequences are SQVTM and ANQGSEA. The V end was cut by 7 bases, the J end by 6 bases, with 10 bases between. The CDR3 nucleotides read TGCAGCGGTGACCTAGTCAATGAGCAGTTCCTC. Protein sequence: CSGDLVNEQFL.

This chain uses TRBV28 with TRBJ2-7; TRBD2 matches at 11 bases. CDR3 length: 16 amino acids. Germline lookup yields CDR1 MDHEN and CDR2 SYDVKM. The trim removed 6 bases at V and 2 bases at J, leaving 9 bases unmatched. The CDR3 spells CASSPGGLADPYEQYF. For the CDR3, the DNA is TGTGCCAGCAGCCCCGGGGGACTAGCGGACCCCTACGAGCAGTACTTC.

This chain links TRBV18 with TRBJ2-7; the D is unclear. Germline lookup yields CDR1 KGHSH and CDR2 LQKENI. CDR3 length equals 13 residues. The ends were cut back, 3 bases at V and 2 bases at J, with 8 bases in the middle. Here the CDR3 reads CASSPARTYEQYF. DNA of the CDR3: TGTGCCAGCTCACCGGCCAGAACCTACGAGCAGTACTTC.

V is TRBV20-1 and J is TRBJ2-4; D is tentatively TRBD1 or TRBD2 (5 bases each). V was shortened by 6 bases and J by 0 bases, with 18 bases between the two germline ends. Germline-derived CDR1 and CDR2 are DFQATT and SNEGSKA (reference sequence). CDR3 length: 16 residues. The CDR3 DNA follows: TGCAGTGCGCACGCCGGGACGGCCCTAGCCAAAAACATTCAGTACTTC. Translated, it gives CSAHAGTALAKNIQYF.

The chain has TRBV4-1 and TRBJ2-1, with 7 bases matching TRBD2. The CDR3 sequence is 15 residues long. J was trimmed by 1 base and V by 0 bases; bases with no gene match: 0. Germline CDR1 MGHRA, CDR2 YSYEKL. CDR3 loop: CASSQDGGSYNEQFF. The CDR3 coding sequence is TGCGCCAGCAGCCAAGACGGGGGGTCCTACAATGAGCAGTTCTTC.

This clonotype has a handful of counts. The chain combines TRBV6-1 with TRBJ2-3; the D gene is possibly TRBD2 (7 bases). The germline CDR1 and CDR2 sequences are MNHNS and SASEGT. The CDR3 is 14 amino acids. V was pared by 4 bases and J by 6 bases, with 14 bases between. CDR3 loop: CASSVGGAQDTQYF. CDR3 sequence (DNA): TGTGCCAGCAGTGTAGGGGGGGCGCAGGATACGCAGTATTTT.

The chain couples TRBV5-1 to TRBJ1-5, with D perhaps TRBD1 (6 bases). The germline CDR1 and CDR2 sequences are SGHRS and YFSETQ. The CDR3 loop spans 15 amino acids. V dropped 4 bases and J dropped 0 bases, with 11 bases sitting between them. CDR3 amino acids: CASSPGDRSNQPQHF. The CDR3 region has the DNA TGCGCCAGCAGCCCAGGGGACCGTAGCAATCAGCCCCAGCATTTT.

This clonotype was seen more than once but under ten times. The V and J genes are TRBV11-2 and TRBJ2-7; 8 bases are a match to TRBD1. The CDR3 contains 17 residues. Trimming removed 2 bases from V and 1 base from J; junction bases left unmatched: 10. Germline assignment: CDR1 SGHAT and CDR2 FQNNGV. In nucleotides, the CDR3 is TGTGCCAGCAGCTTAAAGACCCCGGGACAGGAATCCTACGAGCAGTACTTC. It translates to CASSLKTPGQESYEQYF.

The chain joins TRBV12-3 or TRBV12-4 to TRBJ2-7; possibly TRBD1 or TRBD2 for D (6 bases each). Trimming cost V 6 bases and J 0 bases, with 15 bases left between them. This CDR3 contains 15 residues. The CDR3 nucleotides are TGTGCCAGCAGCAAAAGGGGGGTTATCTCCTACGAGCAGTACTTC. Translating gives CASSKRGVISYEQYF.

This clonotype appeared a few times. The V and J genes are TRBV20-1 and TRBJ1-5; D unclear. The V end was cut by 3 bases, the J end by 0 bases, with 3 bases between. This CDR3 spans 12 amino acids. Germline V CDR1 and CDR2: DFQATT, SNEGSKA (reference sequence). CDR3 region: CSASRSNQPQHF. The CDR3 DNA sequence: TGCAGTGCTAGTCGTAGCAATCAGCCCCAGCATTTT.

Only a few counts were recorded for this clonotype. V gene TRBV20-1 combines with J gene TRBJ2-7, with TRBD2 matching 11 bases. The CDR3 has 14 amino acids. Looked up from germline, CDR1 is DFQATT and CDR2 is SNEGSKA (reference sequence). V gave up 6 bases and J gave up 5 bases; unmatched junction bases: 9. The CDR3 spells CSAQTSGRPNEQYF. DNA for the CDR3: TGCAGTGCCCAAACTAGCGGGAGACCCAACGAGCAGTACTTC.

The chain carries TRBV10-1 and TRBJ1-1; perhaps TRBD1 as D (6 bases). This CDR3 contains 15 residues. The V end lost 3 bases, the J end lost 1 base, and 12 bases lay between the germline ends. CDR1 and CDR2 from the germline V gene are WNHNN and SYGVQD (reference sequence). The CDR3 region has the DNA TGCGCCAGCAGTGATACAGGGAAGGGGAACACTGAAGCTTTCTTT. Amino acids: CASSDTGKGNTEAFF.

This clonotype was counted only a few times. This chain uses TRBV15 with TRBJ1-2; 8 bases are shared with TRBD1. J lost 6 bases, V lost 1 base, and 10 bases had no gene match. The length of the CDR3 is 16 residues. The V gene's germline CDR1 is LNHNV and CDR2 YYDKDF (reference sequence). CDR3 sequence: CATSRVGRQGLDGYTF. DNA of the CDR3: TGTGCCACCAGCAGAGTGGGGAGACAGGGGTTGGATGGCTACACCTTC.

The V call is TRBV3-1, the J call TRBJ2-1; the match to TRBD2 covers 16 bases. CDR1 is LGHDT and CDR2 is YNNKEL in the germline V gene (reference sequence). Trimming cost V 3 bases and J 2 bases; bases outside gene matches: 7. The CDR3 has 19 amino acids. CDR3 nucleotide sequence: TGTGCCAGCAGCCAGCCGGGACTAGCGGGAGGGGGGCCCTACAATGAGCAGTTCTTC. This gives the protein CASSQPGLAGGGPYNEQFF.

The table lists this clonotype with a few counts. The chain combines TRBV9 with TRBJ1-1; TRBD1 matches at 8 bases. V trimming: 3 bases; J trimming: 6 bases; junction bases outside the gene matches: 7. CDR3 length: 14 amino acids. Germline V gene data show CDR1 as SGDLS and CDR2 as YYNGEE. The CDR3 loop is CASSARQGLSEAFF. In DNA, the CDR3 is TGTGCCAGCAGCGCCAGACAGGGGCTGTCTGAAGCTTTCTTT.

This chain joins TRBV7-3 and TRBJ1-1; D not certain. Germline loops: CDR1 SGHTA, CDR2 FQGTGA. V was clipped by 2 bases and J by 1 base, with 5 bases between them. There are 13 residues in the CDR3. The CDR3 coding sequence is TGTGCCAGCAGCTTAGGGAAGAACACTGAAGCTTTCTTT. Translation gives CASSLGKNTEAFF.

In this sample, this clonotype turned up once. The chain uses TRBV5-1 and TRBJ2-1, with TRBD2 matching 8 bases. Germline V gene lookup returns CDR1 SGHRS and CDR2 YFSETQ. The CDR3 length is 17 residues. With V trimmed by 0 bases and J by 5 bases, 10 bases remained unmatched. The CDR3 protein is CASSLAGLAGYNNEQFF. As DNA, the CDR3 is TGCGCCAGCAGCTTGGCCGGACTAGCAGGTTACAACAATGAGCAGTTCTTC.

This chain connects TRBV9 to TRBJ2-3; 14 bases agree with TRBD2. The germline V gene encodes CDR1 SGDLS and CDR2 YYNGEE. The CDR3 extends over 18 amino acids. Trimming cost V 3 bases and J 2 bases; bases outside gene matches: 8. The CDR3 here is CASSAGSTSGRATDTQYF. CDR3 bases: TGTGCCAGCAGCGCAGGCTCGACTAGCGGGAGGGCCACAGATACGCAGTATTTT.

This CDR3 reads CSASDSRRGADTQYF. The CDR3 bases are TGCAGTGCTAGCGATTCACGGCGGGGTGCAGATACGCAGTATTTT. V is TRBV20-1 and J is TRBJ2-3; D is perhaps TRBD2 (6 bases). The CDR3 runs 15 residues. Germline CDR1 reads DFQATT; CDR2 reads SNEGSKA (reference sequence). Trimming took 3 bases from V and 4 from J, leaving 17 bases between them.

Here the CDR3 reads CASSVDRGLYEQYF. CDR3 DNA: TGTGCCAGCAGCGTCGACAGGGGCCTTTACGAGCAGTACTTC. The V gene is TRBV7-9, the J gene TRBJ2-7, with 8 bases aligning to TRBD1. The trim removed 5 bases at V and 4 bases at J, leaving 7 bases unmatched. Germline CDR1 is SEHNR and CDR2 is FQNEAQ (reference sequence). The CDR3 has 14 residues.

The CDR3 loop is CATSRDPRTTGRQYF. The CDR3 DNA is TGTGCCACCAGCAGAGACCCCCGGACCACGGGAAGGCAGTATTTT. The chain employs TRBV15 and TRBJ2-3, with D maybe TRBD2 (5 bases). V was cut by 0 bases and J by 11 bases, with 18 bases left in between. Germline V gene sequence: CDR1 LNHNV, CDR2 YYDKDF (reference sequence). This CDR3 contains 15 residues.

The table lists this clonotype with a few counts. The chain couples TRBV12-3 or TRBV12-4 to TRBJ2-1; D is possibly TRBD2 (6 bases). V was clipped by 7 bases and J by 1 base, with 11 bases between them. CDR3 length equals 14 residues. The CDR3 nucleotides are TGTGCCAGCATCACTAGCAGTTCCTACAATGAGCAGTTCTTC. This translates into CASITSSSYNEQFF.